This T cell receptor (beta chain) was recorded in a study of identical twins. Germline CDR1 SGHDT, CDR2 YYEEEE. Trimming took 0 bases from V and 10 from J; bases not matched to a gene: 9. This CDR3 region has 15 residues. This clonotype has ten or more counts. TCRdb passed the 5' RACE reads through MiXCR, listing each CDR3 protein once. Among approximately 700,000 distinct CDR3 sequences listed, roughly 6.2% were seen once. The V and J genes are TRBV5-6 and TRBJ2-1; 8 bases line up with TRBD2. The sequence derives from a man between 18 and 35 years old in good health. The sample was naive T cells sorted from blood. The CDR3 sequence is CASSLGLALFGEQFF. CDR3 nucleotides: TGTGCCAGCAGCTTGGGACTAGCGCTTTTCGGAGAGCAGTTCTTC. The whole variable domain, filled in from reference TRBV5-6 and TRBJ2-1, reads DAGVTQSPTHLIKTRGQQVTLRCSPKSGHDTVSWYQQALGQGPQFIFQYYEEEERQRGNFPDRFSGHQFPNYSSELNVNALLLGDSALYLCASSLGLALFGEQFFGPGTRLTVL.